The clone carrying this T cell receptor beta chain was counted ten times or more. Germline lookup yields CDR1 SQVTM and CDR2 ANQGSEA. The V end lost 3 bases, the J end lost 11 bases, and 14 bases lay between the germline ends. The CDR3 consists of 11 residues. Via MiXCR, TCRdb re-called the RT-PCR reads, giving one row per CDR3 protein. This table has about 680,000 distinct CDR3 sequences, approximately 14% appearing once. The source of this sequence is a female donor in good health, serving as a healthy control. Sequencing input: memory CD4+ T cells from blood. The V and J genes are TRBV29-1 and TRBJ2-7; D possibly matches TRBD1 or TRBD2 (6 bases each). The CDR3 protein is CSVDLGGSKYF. The CDR3 region has the DNA TGCAGCGTTGATCTGGGGGGCTCGAAGTACTTC.